Shown below are 30 T cell receptor beta chains from a single sample sequenced in a study of radiation and T cells in renal cell carcinoma. Time point in this sample: blood 2 weeks post-SBRT. Treatment given: 15 Gy SBRT to primary tumor, nephrectomy 4 weeks later. The data were produced by immunoSEQ multiplex PCR, yet TCRdb's version contains in-frame clones alone and is incomplete. The repertoire has 150,000 to 180,000 clones, 87% of them found once; the top ten carry approximately 13%. The sequencing used blood, collected from a patient whose treatment included radiotherapy and nephrectomy. These receptors all stem from a woman in her forties or fifties with renal cell carcinoma.

The gene calls are TRBV7-9 and TRBJ1-5; 10 bases align to TRBD1. CDR1 and CDR2 (germline): SEHNR, FQNEAQ (reference sequence). This CDR3 has 16 amino acids. Trimming took 5 bases from V and 6 from J; bases not matched to a gene: 10. CDR3 sequence: CASSPGDRGIGQPQHF. The CDR3 nucleotides are TGTGCCAGCAGCCCAGGGGACAGGGGTATCGGTCAGCCCCAGCATTTT.

This clone is a singleton in its sample. CDR3 bases: TGCGCCAGCAGTCAGGACAGTGCCGATATAGGGACCCAGTACTTC. This codes for CASSQDSADIGTQYF. J is TRBJ2-5 and V is TRBV5-1, with a weak D call TRBD1 (6 bases). The CDR3 is 15 amino acids. CDR1 is SGHRS and CDR2 is YFSETQ in the germline V gene. V lost 5 bases to trimming and J lost 7 bases, with 21 bases between them.

The genes are TRBV25-1 and TRBJ2-3; D may correspond to TRBD1 or TRBD2 (5 bases each). Germline CDR1 MGHDK, CDR2 SYGVNS. This CDR3 has 17 residues. V was clipped by 1 base and J by 2 bases, with 16 bases between them. CDR3 in DNA: TGTGCCAGCAGTGAATTGTCCGGGACCCCCAACACAGATACGCAGTATTTT. Protein sequence: CASSELSGTPNTDTQYF.

The genes are TRBV19 and TRBJ1-1, with D tentatively TRBD1 (6 bases). Germline V gene data show CDR1 as LNHDA and CDR2 as SQIVND (reference sequence). The CDR3 runs to 18 residues. V dropped 2 bases and J dropped 0 bases, with 19 bases sitting between them. This CDR3 reads CASSIPPGQTRVNTEAFF. Written as DNA, the CDR3 is TGTGCCAGTAGTATACCCCCTGGACAGACTCGGGTGAACACTGAAGCTTTCTTT.

The genes are TRBV9 and TRBJ2-3; D is uncertain. V dropped 2 bases and J dropped 8 bases, with 24 bases sitting between them. Germline CDR1 and CDR2: SGDLS and YYNGEE. The length of the CDR3 is 17 residues. The CDR3 DNA is TGTGCCAGCAGCGTCCCCGAAAACCTATTAGAAGTCGGTACGCAGTATTTT. Amino acids: CASSVPENLLEVGTQYF.

The V call is TRBV2, the J call TRBJ2-5, with 7 bases identical to TRBD2. The CDR3 extends over 14 amino acids. J lost 5 bases, V lost 6 bases, and 9 bases had no gene match. Germline values: CDR1 SNHLY, CDR2 FYNNEI. CDR3 sequence reads: CASRQREGSETQYF. DNA of the CDR3: TGTGCCAGCAGACAAAGGGAGGGTAGCGAGACCCAGTACTTC.

The genes are TRBV7-2 and TRBJ1-6; TRBD1 is a possible D gene (6 bases). Germline values: CDR1 SGHTA, CDR2 FQGNSA. The CDR3 has 16 amino acids. V lost 2 bases and J lost 7, with 15 bases in between. Here the CDR3 reads CASSLFPTGRNSPLHF. In DNA form, the CDR3 reads TGTGCCAGCAGCTTATTCCCCACAGGGAGAAATTCACCCCTCCACTTT.

The chain couples TRBV7-2 to TRBJ1-2; TRBD1 is a possible D gene (5 bases). The CDR3 has 13 residues. V shed 3 bases and J shed 5 bases, with 10 bases lying between them. Germline CDR1 is SGHTA and CDR2 is FQGNSA. As DNA, the CDR3 is TGTGCCAGCAGCTTCGGGGGGGAGTATGGCTACACCTTC. This gives the protein CASSFGGEYGYTF.

The chain employs TRBV6-5 and TRBJ2-3; 10 positions match TRBD2. The CDR3 contains 16 residues. Germline CDR1 and CDR2: MNHEY and SVGAGI. The trim removed 4 bases at V and 4 bases at J, leaving 8 bases unmatched. CDR3 region: CASSSPRAGGADTQYF. Written as DNA, the CDR3 is TGTGCCAGCAGTTCTCCTAGAGCGGGGGGGGCAGATACGCAGTATTTT.

This clone was picked up a small number of times. The chain recombines TRBV5-1 with TRBJ1-1, with D unresolved. CDR3 length equals 14 residues. Trimming took 5 bases from V and 11 from J, leaving 22 bases between them. Germline-derived CDR1 and CDR2 are SGHRS and YFSETQ. CDR3 residues: CASSPARGRGPAFF. DNA of the CDR3: TGCGCCAGCAGTCCAGCCCGGGGTCGAGGGCCGGCTTTCTTT.

The chain joins TRBV5-1 to TRBJ2-3; 9 nucleotides agree with TRBD2. Germline trimming cut 1 base from V and 6 bases from J; bases unmatched to any gene: 12. In germline, CDR1 is SGHRS, CDR2 YFSETQ. The CDR3 is 17 residues long. The CDR3 loop reads CASSLLGSGGPSDTQYF. In DNA form, the CDR3 reads TGCGCCAGCAGCTTGTTGGGTAGCGGGGGCCCCTCCGATACGCAGTATTTT.

The chain uses TRBV7-9 and TRBJ1-2; TRBD1 aligns across 12 bases. The CDR3 extends over 15 amino acids. Germline values: CDR1 SEHNR, CDR2 FQNEAQ (reference sequence). The J segment lost 7 bases and the V segment lost 5 bases, leaving 8 bases of the junction unmatched. CDR3 in DNA: TGTGCCAGCAGCATCGGGACAGGGGGCTTTCTTGGCTACACCTTC. Translated, it gives CASSIGTGGFLGYTF.

This clone was observed a few times. This chain joins TRBV7-6 and TRBJ2-7; either TRBD1 or TRBD2 may supply D (5 bases each). Germline V gene lookup returns CDR1 SGHVS and CDR2 FNYEAQ. Trimming shortened V by 5 bases and J by 1 base, and 12 bases separated the two germline ends. This CDR3 comprises 14 residues. CDR3 loop: CASSVWDRSYEQYF. The DNA for the CDR3 is TGTGCCAGCAGCGTATGGGACCGATCCTACGAGCAGTACTTC.

J is TRBJ1-1 and V is TRBV6-6; 10 positions match TRBD1. In germline, CDR1 is MNHNY, CDR2 SVGAGI (reference sequence). This CDR3 region has 13 residues. Germline trimming cut 6 bases from V and 10 bases from J; bases unmatched to any gene: 8. In nucleotides, the CDR3 is TGTGCCAGCAGCCCCGGACAGGGGGTGAGAGCTTTCTTT. It yields the protein CASSPGQGVRAFF.

This chain links TRBV11-2 with TRBJ2-3; 11 nucleotides align to TRBD2. This CDR3 is 16 amino acids long. Germline loops: CDR1 SGHAT, CDR2 FQNNGV. V lost 1 base to trimming and J lost 5 bases; unmatched junction nucleotides: 5. The DNA for the CDR3 is TGTGCCAGCAGCTTAGTTCCTAGCGGGGGGAGAGATACGCAGTATTTT. Protein: CASSLVPSGGRDTQYF.

The chain carries TRBV30 and TRBJ2-3, with 8 bases aligning to TRBD2. CDR1 is GTSNPN and CDR2 is SVGIG in the germline V gene (reference sequence). The CDR3 sequence is 18 residues long. V dropped 1 base and J dropped 0; count of bases not matched to a gene: 12. The CDR3: CAWSGFSGDRPSTDTQYF. The CDR3, as DNA: TGTGCCTGGAGTGGTTTTAGCGGGGACCGCCCAAGCACAGATACGCAGTATTTT.

This clone was counted a few times. The chain couples TRBV4-1 to TRBJ1-2, with D uncertain. V was cut by 4 bases and J by 10 bases, with 22 bases left in between. CDR3 length: 15 residues. Germline lookup yields CDR1 MGHRA and CDR2 YSYEKL. The CDR3 loop reads CASSLSPPTMIDYTF. CDR3 DNA: TGCGCCAGCAGCCTTTCCCCTCCTACAATGATCGACTACACCTTC.

The count of this clone is one. The gene calls are TRBV14 and TRBJ2-2, with D possibly being TRBD2 (6 bases). Trimming cost V 1 base and J 6 bases, with 12 bases left between them. The germline gives CDR1 SGHDN, CDR2 FVKESK. This CDR3 is built from 15 residues. CDR3 amino acids: CASSQARGRSGELFF. In nucleotides, the CDR3 is TGTGCCAGCAGCCAAGCGAGAGGGAGGTCCGGGGAGCTGTTTTTT.

The V call is TRBV5-1, the J call TRBJ2-5, with TRBD2 matching over 9 bases. In germline, CDR1 is SGHRS, CDR2 YFSETQ. V lost 3 bases, J lost 4 bases, and 10 bases stayed unmatched. The length of the CDR3 is 16 residues. CDR3 in amino acids: CASSSYGGGARETQYF. CDR3 bases: TGCGCCAGCAGCTCATACGGCGGGGGGGCACGAGAGACCCAGTACTTC.

This chain links TRBV19 with TRBJ2-1; D might be TRBD1 or TRBD2, each matching 7 bases. Per germline, CDR1 LNHDA and CDR2 SQIVND (reference sequence). The CDR3 totals 13 residues. Trimming took 9 bases from V and 13 from J, leaving 22 bases between them. The CDR3 region has the DNA TGTGCCAGCTCAGGGGGGGGCGCCCCACGTCAGTTCTTC. Protein: CASSGGGAPRQFF.

V usage is TRBV6-5 and J usage is TRBJ1-6; the D is unclear. The CDR3 contains 13 residues. The germline gives CDR1 MNHEY, CDR2 SVGAGI. With 3 bases removed from V and 10 bases from J, the gap between germline ends came to 10 bases. The CDR3 sequence: CASSYNLGSPLHF. CDR3 DNA: TGTGCCAGCAGTTATAACTTGGGGTCACCCCTCCACTTT.

The rearrangement uses TRBV5-1 and TRBJ2-1, with D maybe TRBD2 (6 bases). V was shortened by 4 bases and J by 4 bases, with 18 bases between the two germline ends. The CDR3 runs 16 residues. In germline, CDR1 is SGHRS, CDR2 YFSETQ. CDR3 amino acids: CASSILSGPLYNEQFF. The CDR3 nucleotides are TGCGCCAGCAGCATCCTTAGCGGCCCCTTATACAATGAGCAGTTCTTC.

The V call is TRBV7-9, the J call TRBJ1-2; tentatively, D is TRBD1 (5 bases). V shed 5 bases and J shed 7 bases, with 8 bases lying between them. The V gene's germline CDR1 is SEHNR and CDR2 FQNEAQ (reference sequence). The CDR3 consists of 11 residues. The chain's CDR3 is CASSPGVGYTF. The CDR3 DNA follows: TGTGCCAGCAGCCCGGGGGTTGGCTACACCTTC.

J is TRBJ1-5 and V is TRBV6-1, with D unclear. Germline V gene data show CDR1 as MNHNS and CDR2 as SASEGT. CDR3 size: 13 residues. V dropped 3 bases and J dropped 6 bases, with 9 bases sitting between them. The CDR3 DNA is TGTGCCAGCAGTGACGAGACGGGTCAGCCCCAGCATTTT. Its translation is CASSDETGQPQHF.

The V gene is TRBV2, the J gene TRBJ2-3, with 8 bases fitting TRBD1. V shed 6 bases, J shed 7 bases, and the junction held 12 bases outside the gene matches. CDR1 and CDR2 from the germline V gene are SNHLY and FYNNEI. The CDR3 has 15 residues. CDR3 nucleotide sequence: TGTGCCAGCAGGGCCGACGGACAGGGATGGAATACGCAGTATTTT. Its translation is CASRADGQGWNTQYF.

This rearrangement joins TRBV9 to TRBJ2-1; D uncertain. CDR1 and CDR2 (germline): SGDLS, YYNGEE. V lost 0 bases and J lost 3, with 10 bases in between. The CDR3 sequence is 15 residues long. The CDR3 reads CASSVGGDGYNEQFF. Written as DNA, the CDR3 is TGTGCCAGCAGCGTAGGCGGAGACGGCTACAATGAGCAGTTCTTC.

The chain recombines TRBV4-3 with TRBJ1-1; 7 bases line up with TRBD1. This CDR3 has 16 residues. The germline gives CDR1 LGHNA, CDR2 YSLEER. The V and J ends lost 3 bases and 0 bases, in that order; junction bases with no gene match: 7. DNA for the CDR3: TGCGCCAGCAGCCACGGCGGACAGGCCTTGAACACTGAAGCTTTCTTT. Protein: CASSHGGQALNTEAFF.

The chain has TRBV6-1 and TRBJ1-6; D remains unclear. This CDR3 is built from 13 residues. CDR1 is MNHNS, CDR2 SASEGT, per germline. Trimming took 10 bases from V and 5 from J, leaving 12 bases between them. CDR3 sequence reads: CAIRLSNNSPLHF. The CDR3, as DNA: TGTGCCATCCGATTATCGAATAATTCACCCCTCCACTTT.

The V and J genes are TRBV5-1 and TRBJ1-4; a possible D gene is TRBD1 (6 bases). CDR3 length equals 16 residues. In germline, CDR1 is SGHRS, CDR2 YFSETQ. V lost 3 bases to trimming and J lost 7 bases, with 19 bases between them. The CDR3 DNA is TGCGCCAGCAGCTCGGGGAGTGCAGGGGAAGGTGAAAAACTGTTTTTT. Translating it yields CASSSGSAGEGEKLFF.

The chain has TRBV10-3 and TRBJ2-3; D is undetermined. The germline gives CDR1 ENHRY, CDR2 SYGVKD. The CDR3 contains 15 residues. Between the trimmed V and J ends, which lost 2 bases and 6 bases, there was a span of 15 bases. In DNA, the CDR3 is TGTGCCATCAGTGAGAACGCGTTACATGGGGATACGCAGTATTTT. Translated: CAISENALHGDTQYF.